This entry is about one T cell receptor beta chain. With 3 bases removed from V and 4 bases from J, the gap between germline ends came to 10 bases. CDR3 size: 14 residues. In germline, CDR1 is SGDLS, CDR2 YYNGEE. The data are from a study of blood T cell repertoires in COVID-19. Study background: From the United States, Italy and Spain came samples of acute and convalescent COVID-19. Nucleic acid was either cDNA or gDNA, and it came from T cells, B-cell-depleted T cells, or PBMCs.

How the authors handled the data: Reference gene primer amplification in the assay estimated nucleated cell counts. Profiling relied on immunoSEQ multiplex PCR, and the TCRdb table lists in-frame clones only, not all of them. Clone size and V and J calls were adopted from that table, with D and trimming inferred from the DNA. The sample holds approximately 140,000 clones; 88% are singletons and the top ten take 2% to 2.5%. Specimen: peripheral blood. The TCR sequence derives from a man aged 65 to 85 with active COVID-19. The chain links TRBV9 to TRBJ2-2, with D perhaps matching TRBD1 (6 bases). The CDR3 is CASSEQGSTGELFF. DNA for the CDR3: TGTGCCAGCAGCGAGCAGGGGTCCACCGGGGAGCTGTTTTTT.